The 23 T cell receptor beta chains presented below share a single source sample, sequenced in a study of blood T cell repertoires in COVID-19. Assay used: immunoSEQ multiplex PCR; TCRdb lists only in-frame clones, some missing. The repertoire includes roughly 400,000 clones, 88% of them detected once, and roughly 2% sits in the top ten. The sample consisted of PBMCs or T cells enriched from blood (not recorded which). These receptors were collected from a middle-aged woman with acute COVID-19.

The chain recombines TRBV11-3 with TRBJ1-3; 7 bases align to TRBD1. V was clipped by 4 bases and J by 4 bases; unmatched bases: 7. In germline, CDR1 is SGHNT, CDR2 YENEEA. The CDR3 runs 15 residues. The CDR3 loop is CASSSGQVEGNTIYF. The CDR3 DNA reads as TGTGCCAGCAGCTCCGGACAGGTTGAGGGAAACACCATATATTTT.

This chain uses TRBV14 with TRBJ2-3; D is undetermined. The CDR3 sequence is 17 residues long. Trimming shortened V by 0 bases and J by 0 bases, and 13 bases separated the two germline ends. The V gene's germline CDR1 is SGHDN and CDR2 FVKESK. The CDR3 nucleotides read TGTGCCAGCAGCCAAGATCAGGCTATCCGGAGCACAGATACGCAGTATTTT. As protein: CASSQDQAIRSTDTQYF.

The V and J genes are TRBV18 and TRBJ1-1, with D perhaps matching TRBD1 (5 bases). V lost 5 bases and J lost 4, with 11 bases in between. This CDR3 is 13 amino acids long. Looked up from germline, CDR1 is KGHSH and CDR2 is LQKENI. CDR3 sequence: CASSGGGGTEAFF. The CDR3 DNA sequence: TGTGCCAGCTCAGGAGGCGGGGGCACTGAAGCTTTCTTT.

V and J are TRBV13 and TRBJ2-1; 7 bases map to TRBD1. The ends lost 2 bases at V and 9 bases at J; junction bases unmatched: 7. The CDR3 sequence is 14 residues long. Germline CDR1 PRHDT, CDR2 FYEKMQ (reference sequence). The CDR3 loop reads CASSLKGASGEQFF. In DNA, the CDR3 is TGTGCCAGCAGCTTAAAGGGGGCGAGTGGTGAGCAGTTCTTC. Combining the CDR3 with reference TRBV13 and TRBJ2-1 gives the whole variable domain AAGVIQSPRHLIKEKRETATLKCYPIPRHDTVYWYQQGPGQDPQFLISFYEKMQSDKGSIPDRFSAQQFSDYHSELNMSSLELGDSALYFCASSLKGASGEQFFGPGTRLTVL.

J is TRBJ1-5 and V is TRBV19; D might be TRBD1 (6 bases). Per germline, CDR1 LNHDA and CDR2 SQIVND (reference sequence). V was pared by 6 bases and J by 4 bases, with 10 bases between. This CDR3 has 13 residues. Here the CDR3 DNA reads TGTGCCAGTAGCAGCCAGGGGAATCAGCCCCAGCATTTT. It yields the protein CASSSQGNQPQHF.

The rearrangement joins TRBV3-1 (or the pseudogene TRBV3-2) to TRBJ2-5; TRBD2 matches 8 bases. Unmatched junction bases numbered 13, after V lost 4 bases and J lost 6 bases. The CDR3 sequence is 16 residues long. Germline CDR1 reads LGHDT; CDR2 reads YNNKEL (reference sequence). This CDR3 is CASSPPTGGARKTQYF. In nucleotides, the CDR3 is TGTGCCAGCAGCCCCCCGACGGGGGGGGCCAGGAAGACCCAGTACTTC.

This chain joins TRBV11-2 and TRBJ2-7; 9 bases fit TRBD1. The CDR3 runs to 14 residues. Germline V gives CDR1 SGHAT, CDR2 FQNNGV. J was trimmed by 2 bases and V by 5 bases; bases with no gene match: 4. The CDR3: CASSRTGATYEQYF. The CDR3, as DNA: TGTGCCAGCAGCCGGACAGGGGCTACCTACGAGCAGTACTTC.

This sequence joins TRBV5-1 and TRBJ2-7; TRBD1 matches at 8 bases. The CDR3 length is 14 residues. The J segment lost 6 bases and the V segment lost 0 bases, leaving 5 bases of the junction unmatched. Germline V lookup: CDR1 SGHRS, CDR2 YFSETQ. Here the CDR3 reads CASSLDRGISEQYF. For the CDR3, the DNA is TGCGCCAGCAGCTTGGACAGGGGGATCAGCGAGCAGTACTTC. The full variable domain, with the rest looked up from reference TRBV5-1 and TRBJ2-7, is KAGVTQTPRYLIKTRGQQVTLSCSPISGHRSVSWYQQTPGQGLQFLFEYFSETQRNKGNFPGRFSGRQFSNSRSEMNVSTLELGDSALYLCASSLDRGISEQYFGPGTRLTVT.

The gene calls are TRBV19 and TRBJ1-1; TRBD1 matches at 8 bases. Trimming removed 7 bases from V and 4 bases from J; junction bases left unmatched: 17. Germline lookup yields CDR1 LNHDA and CDR2 SQIVND (reference sequence). This CDR3 region has 17 residues. This CDR3 reads CASNPRVQGAVGTEAFF. The CDR3 DNA follows: TGTGCCAGTAATCCTCGGGTGCAGGGGGCTGTGGGCACTGAAGCTTTCTTT.

The chain combines TRBV6-5 with TRBJ1-5, with D unclear. Germline V gene sequence: CDR1 MNHEY, CDR2 SVGAGI. Trimming stripped 6 bases from V and 0 bases from J, with 12 bases between. The CDR3 runs to 15 residues. The CDR3 nucleotides are TGTGCCAGCAGAAGAAAGACAAATAGCAATCAGCCCCAGCATTTT. Its protein is CASRRKTNSNQPQHF.

CDR3 amino acids: CASSLGPVGGTGNTIYF. The CDR3 nucleotides are TGCGCCAGCAGCTTGGGCCCCGTCGGGGGGACGGGAAACACCATATATTTT. The genes are TRBV5-1 and TRBJ1-3; D might be TRBD1 (5 bases). Looked up from germline, CDR1 is SGHRS and CDR2 is YFSETQ. Trimming pared 0 bases from V and 4 bases from J, leaving 17 bases between. This CDR3 is built from 17 residues. Filled out from reference TRBV5-1 and TRBJ1-3, the complete variable domain reads KAGVTQTPRYLIKTRGQQVTLSCSPISGHRSVSWYQQTPGQGLQFLFEYFSETQRNKGNFPGRFSGRQFSNSRSEMNVSTLELGDSALYLCASSLGPVGGTGNTIYFGEGSWLTVV.

CDR3 residues: CASGFSGGAREQFF. In DNA, the CDR3 is TGTGCCAGCGGCTTTAGCGGGGGGGCCCGTGAGCAGTTCTTC. This chain joins TRBV2 and TRBJ2-1; TRBD2 aligns across 11 bases. The CDR3 is 14 residues long. Germline lookup yields CDR1 SNHLY and CDR2 FYNNEI. The ends lost 8 bases at V and 9 bases at J; junction bases unmatched: 9.

The V and J genes are TRBV19 and TRBJ1-2; 9 bases agree with TRBD1. Germline V gene data show CDR1 as LNHDA and CDR2 as SQIVND (reference sequence). The junction had 6 bases not matched to a gene; V was cut back by 7 bases and J by 0 bases. The CDR3 is made up of 15 amino acids. The CDR3 sequence: CASTPGQGPNYGYTF. CDR3 DNA sequence: TGTGCCAGTACCCCAGGACAGGGGCCTAACTATGGCTACACCTTC.

This rearrangement joins TRBV5-1 to TRBJ1-4, with TRBD1 matching over 7 bases. With V trimmed by 1 base and J by 7 bases, 4 bases remained unmatched. The CDR3 spans 14 residues. Germline-derived CDR1 and CDR2 are SGHRS and YFSETQ. The CDR3 DNA sequence: TGCGCCAGCAGCTTGCGACAGGGATTTGAAAAACTGTTTTTT. It translates to CASSLRQGFEKLFF.

V usage is TRBV3-1 (or the pseudogene TRBV3-2) and J usage is TRBJ1-2; D call uncertain. In germline, CDR1 is LGHDT, CDR2 YNNKEL (reference sequence). V was pared by 0 bases and J by 5 bases, with 13 bases between. The CDR3 consists of 15 residues. Here the CDR3 reads CASSQDFGGVYGYTF. The CDR3 coding sequence is TGTGCCAGCAGCCAAGATTTTGGTGGAGTGTATGGCTACACCTTC.

J is TRBJ2-6 and V is TRBV6-5, with D hard to call. Trimming stripped 2 bases from V and 4 bases from J, with 12 bases between. The CDR3 has 16 residues. CDR1 is MNHEY, CDR2 SVGAGI, per germline. CDR3: CASSYLRLSGANVLTF. The CDR3 region has the DNA TGTGCCAGCAGTTACCTCAGGCTCAGCGGGGCCAACGTCCTGACTTTC.

V gene TRBV2 combines with J gene TRBJ2-5, with D possibly matching TRBD2 (5 bases). CDR1 is SNHLY and CDR2 is FYNNEI in the germline V gene. The CDR3 covers 13 residues. Deletions cut 4 bases from V and 8 bases from J, with 14 bases between. The CDR3 sequence: CASSGEHSGTQYF. CDR3 DNA: TGTGCCAGCAGTGGCGAGCATTCGGGAACCCAGTACTTC.

The V call is TRBV7-2, the J call TRBJ2-5; TRBD2 matches 12 bases. Germline V gene lookup returns CDR1 SGHTA and CDR2 FQGNSA. Trimming took 1 base from V and 4 from J; bases not matched to a gene: 7. The CDR3 covers 17 residues. CDR3 nucleotides: TGTGCCAGCAGCTTAGGGCTAGCGGGGGGGCGCGGAGAGACCCAGTACTTC. Translation gives CASSLGLAGGRGETQYF.

The chain uses TRBV11-2 and TRBJ2-1; 12 bases line up with TRBD2. After removal of 5 bases from V and 9 bases from J, the junction contained 5 bases not matched to a gene. The length of the CDR3 is 14 residues. The germline V gene encodes CDR1 SGHAT and CDR2 FQNNGV. CDR3 sequence (DNA): TGTGCCAGCAGCCAGACTAGCGGGGGAGGTGAGCAGTTCTTC. Its protein is CASSQTSGGGEQFF.

The V call is TRBV4-1, the J call TRBJ1-1; the match to TRBD1 covers 7 bases. CDR3 size: 15 residues. Germline trimming cut 4 bases from V and 1 base from J; bases unmatched to any gene: 6. Germline CDR1 MGHRA, CDR2 YSYEKL. The CDR3 DNA sequence: TGCGCCAGCAGCCGCAGGGGGTTCACGAACACTGAAGCTTTCTTT. It is translated as CASSRRGFTNTEAFF.

J is TRBJ2-7 and V is TRBV12-5; D not certain. The CDR3 has 11 amino acids. CDR1 and CDR2 (germline): LGHNT, FRNRAP. CDR3 nucleotides: TGTGCGTCCAGCGAAACCTACGAGCAGTACTTC. The encoded protein is CASSETYEQYF. Supplemented by reference TRBV12-5 and TRBJ2-7, the full variable domain reads DARVTQTPRHKVTEMGQEVTMRCQPILGHNTVFWYRQTMMQGLELLAYFRNRAPLDDSGMPKDRFSAEMPDATLATLKIQPSEPRDSAVYFCASSETYEQYFGPGTRLTVT.

This clone showed up just once. The chain employs TRBV5-1 and TRBJ2-7; TRBD1 agrees at 10 bases. Germline loops: CDR1 SGHRS, CDR2 YFSETQ. V trimming: 4 bases; J trimming: 4 bases; junction bases outside the gene matches: 8. The CDR3 contains 15 residues. The CDR3 DNA follows: TGCGCCAGCAGCCTGACAGGGGGCAATGAATACGAGCAGTACTTC. It is translated as CASSLTGGNEYEQYF.

The chain recombines TRBV18 with TRBJ1-2; 11 nucleotides line up with TRBD1. Trimming took 6 bases from V and 8 from J; bases not matched to a gene: 5. The CDR3 runs to 13 residues. Germline CDR1 reads KGHSH; CDR2 reads LQKENI. In DNA, the CDR3 is TGTGCCAGCTCGTCGGGACAGGGGGACGGCTACACCTTC. Its protein is CASSSGQGDGYTF. Complete variable domain (other parts from reference TRBV18 and TRBJ1-2): NAGVMQNPRHLVRRRGQEARLRCSPMKGHSHVYWYRQLPEEGLKFMVYLQKENIIDESGMPKERFSAEFPKEGPSILRIQQVVRGDSAAYFCASSSGQGDGYTFGSGTRLTVV.